The text below deals with one T cell receptor beta chain. The target antigen is unknown. Assay used: immunoSEQ multiplex PCR; TCRdb lists only in-frame clones, some missing. The data show 80,000 to 90,000 clones, roughly 92% seen once. The sample comes from a study of Tregs in tolerant kidney transplant recipients. Overall study findings and caveats: No direct test of biological reproducibility was done here.

Unstimulated Tregs (CD4+CD25+CD127-) and CD4+CD25- non-Tregs were sorted from PBMCs. This sequence was found in a human donor in good health. Sequenced sample: CD8+ T cells from blood.

The CDR3 sequence: CASSSGQGLYQPQHF. The CDR3 DNA reads as TGTGCCAGCAGCTCGGGACAGGGGCTCTATCAGCCCCAGCATTTT. The gene calls are TRBV7-2 and TRBJ1-5; 10 bases agree with TRBD1. The CDR3 loop spans 15 amino acids. With 4 bases clipped from V and 5 bases from J, the junction kept 5 bases outside the gene matches. Germline loops: CDR1 SGHTA, CDR2 FQGNSA.